This T cell receptor beta chain was captured by sequencing in a study of cytomegalovirus exposure and HLA in healthy donors. Study-wide results and caveats: Earlier findings revealed that most TCR beta V segments proved productive either about 87% or about 30% of the time. The authors listed around 150 TCR beta chains as cytomegalovirus-associated. A later analysis showed HLA-associated TCR beta chains outstripping equally common others in clonal expansion.

The CDR3 covers 14 residues. CDR1 MNHEY and CDR2 SVGAGI come from the germline V gene. The ends were cut back, 7 bases at V and 0 bases at J, with 10 bases in the middle. Primers included in the PCR were 60 Vbeta and 13 Jbeta primers. TCRdb's copy holds only in-frame clones and misses some; the assay was immunoSEQ multiplex PCR. The table records around 150,000 clones, roughly 80% of them present only once. For this clone: Its specificity is unknown.

The gene calls are TRBV6-5 and TRBJ1-3; D is perhaps TRBD1 (6 bases). The sequenced material came from PBMCs. This TCR came from a man in his thirties or forties in good health and CMV-seropositive. CDR3 coding DNA: TGTGCCAGCACTACAGGGTCCTCTGGAAACACCATATATTTT. It is translated as CASTTGSSGNTIYF.